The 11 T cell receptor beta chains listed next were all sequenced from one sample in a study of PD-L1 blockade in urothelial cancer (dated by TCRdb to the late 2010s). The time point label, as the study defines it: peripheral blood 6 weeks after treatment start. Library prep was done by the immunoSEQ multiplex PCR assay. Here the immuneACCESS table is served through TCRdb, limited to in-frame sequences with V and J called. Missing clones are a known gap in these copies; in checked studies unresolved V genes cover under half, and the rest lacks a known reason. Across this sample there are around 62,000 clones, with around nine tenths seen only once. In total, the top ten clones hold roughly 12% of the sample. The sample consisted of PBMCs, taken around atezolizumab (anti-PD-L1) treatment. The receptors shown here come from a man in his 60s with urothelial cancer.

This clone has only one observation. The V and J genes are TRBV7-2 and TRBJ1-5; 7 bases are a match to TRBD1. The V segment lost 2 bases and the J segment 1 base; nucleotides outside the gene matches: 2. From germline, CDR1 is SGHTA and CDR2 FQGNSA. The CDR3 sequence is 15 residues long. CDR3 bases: TGTGCCAGCAGCTTACAGGGGGGAAGCAATCAGCCCCAGCATTTT. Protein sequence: CASSLQGGSNQPQHF. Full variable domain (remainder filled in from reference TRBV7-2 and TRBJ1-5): GAGVSQSPSNKVTEKGKDVELRCDPISGHTALYWYRQSLGQGLEFLIYFQGNSAPDKSGLPSDRFSAERTGGSVSTLTIQRTQQEDSAVYLCASSLQGGSNQPQHFGDGTRLSIL.

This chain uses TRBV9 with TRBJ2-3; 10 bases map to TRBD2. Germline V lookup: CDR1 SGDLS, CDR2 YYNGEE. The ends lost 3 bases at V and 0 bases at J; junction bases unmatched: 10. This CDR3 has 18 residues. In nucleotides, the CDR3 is TGTGCCAGCAGCGGGACTAGCGGTAGCGCCTTCAGCACAGATACGCAGTATTTT. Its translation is CASSGTSGSAFSTDTQYF.

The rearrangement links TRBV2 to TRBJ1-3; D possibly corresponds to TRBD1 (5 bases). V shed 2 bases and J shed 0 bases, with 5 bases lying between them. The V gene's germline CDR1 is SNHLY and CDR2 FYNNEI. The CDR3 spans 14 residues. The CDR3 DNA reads TGTGCCAGCAGTGAACAGGGCTCTGGAAACACCATATATTTT. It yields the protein CASSEQGSGNTIYF.

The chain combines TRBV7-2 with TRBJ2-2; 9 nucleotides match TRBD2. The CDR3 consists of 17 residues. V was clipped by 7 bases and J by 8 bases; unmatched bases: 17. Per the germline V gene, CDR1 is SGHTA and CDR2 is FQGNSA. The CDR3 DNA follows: TGTGCCAGCATCCCCTGGGTGACTAGCGGTGAGACTGGGGAGCTGTTTTTT. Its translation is CASIPWVTSGETGELFF. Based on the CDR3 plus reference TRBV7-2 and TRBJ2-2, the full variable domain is GAGVSQSPSNKVTEKGKDVELRCDPISGHTALYWYRQSLGQGLEFLIYFQGNSAPDKSGLPSDRFSAERTGGSVSTLTIQRTQQEDSAVYLCASIPWVTSGETGELFFGEGSRLTVL.

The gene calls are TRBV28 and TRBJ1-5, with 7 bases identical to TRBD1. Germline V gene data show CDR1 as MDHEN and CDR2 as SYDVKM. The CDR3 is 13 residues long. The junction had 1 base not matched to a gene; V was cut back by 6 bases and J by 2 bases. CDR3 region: CASSGTGNQPQHF. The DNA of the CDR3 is TGTGCCAGCAGCGGGACAGGCAATCAGCCCCAGCATTTT.

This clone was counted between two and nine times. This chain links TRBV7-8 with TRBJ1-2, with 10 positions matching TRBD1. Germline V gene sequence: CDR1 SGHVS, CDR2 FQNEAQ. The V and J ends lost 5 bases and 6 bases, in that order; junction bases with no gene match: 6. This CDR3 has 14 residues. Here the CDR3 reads CASSRDRGIDGYTF. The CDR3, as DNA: TGTGCCAGCAGCCGGGACAGGGGTATCGATGGCTACACCTTC.

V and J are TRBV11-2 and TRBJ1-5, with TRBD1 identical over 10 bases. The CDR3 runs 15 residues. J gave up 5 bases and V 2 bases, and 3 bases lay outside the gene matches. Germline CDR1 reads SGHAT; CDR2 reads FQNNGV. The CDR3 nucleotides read TGTGCCAGCAGCTTATCCGGGACAGGGGATCAGCCCCAGCATTTT. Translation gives CASSLSGTGDQPQHF. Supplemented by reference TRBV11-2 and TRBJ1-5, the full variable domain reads EAGVAQSPRYKIIEKRQSVAFWCNPISGHATLYWYQQILGQGPKLLIQFQNNGVVDDSQLPKDRFSAERLKGVDSTLKIQPAKLEDSAVYLCASSLSGTGDQPQHFGDGTRLSIL.

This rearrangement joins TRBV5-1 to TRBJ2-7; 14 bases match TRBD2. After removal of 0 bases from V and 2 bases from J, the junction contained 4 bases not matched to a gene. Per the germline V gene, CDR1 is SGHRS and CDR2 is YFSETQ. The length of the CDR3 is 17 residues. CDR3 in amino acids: CASSLGKGLAGAYEQYF. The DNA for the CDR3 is TGCGCCAGCAGCTTGGGTAAGGGACTAGCGGGGGCCTACGAGCAGTACTTC.

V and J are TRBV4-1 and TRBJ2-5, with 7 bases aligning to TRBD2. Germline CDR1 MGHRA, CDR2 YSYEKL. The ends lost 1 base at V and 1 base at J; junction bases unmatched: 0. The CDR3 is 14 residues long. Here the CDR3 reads CASSQGGGQETQYF. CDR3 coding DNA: TGCGCCAGCAGCCAAGGCGGGGGCCAAGAGACCCAGTACTTC.

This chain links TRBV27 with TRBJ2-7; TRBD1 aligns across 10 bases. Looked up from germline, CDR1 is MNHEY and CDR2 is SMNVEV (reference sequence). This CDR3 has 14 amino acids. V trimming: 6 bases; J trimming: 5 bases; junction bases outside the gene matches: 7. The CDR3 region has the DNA TGTGCCAGCAGGCGGGGACAGGGGCTCAACGAGCAGTACTTC. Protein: CASRRGQGLNEQYF.

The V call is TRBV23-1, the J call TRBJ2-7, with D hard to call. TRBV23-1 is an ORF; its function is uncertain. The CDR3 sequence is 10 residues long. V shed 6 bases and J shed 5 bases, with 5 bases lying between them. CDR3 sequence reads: CASRLHEQYF. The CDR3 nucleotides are TGCGCCAGCAGACTACACGAGCAGTACTTC.